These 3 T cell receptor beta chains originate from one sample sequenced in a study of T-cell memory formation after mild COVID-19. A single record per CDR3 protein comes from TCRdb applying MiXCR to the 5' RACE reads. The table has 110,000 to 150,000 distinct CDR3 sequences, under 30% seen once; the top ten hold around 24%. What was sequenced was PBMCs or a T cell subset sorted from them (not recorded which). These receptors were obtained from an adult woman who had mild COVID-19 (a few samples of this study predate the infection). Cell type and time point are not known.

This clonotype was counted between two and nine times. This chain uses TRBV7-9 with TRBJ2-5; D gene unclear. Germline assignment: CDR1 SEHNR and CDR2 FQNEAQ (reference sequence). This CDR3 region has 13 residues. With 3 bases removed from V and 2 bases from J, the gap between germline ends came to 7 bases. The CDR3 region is CASSFREQETQYF. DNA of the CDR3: TGTGCCAGCAGCTTCCGAGAACAAGAGACCCAGTACTTC.

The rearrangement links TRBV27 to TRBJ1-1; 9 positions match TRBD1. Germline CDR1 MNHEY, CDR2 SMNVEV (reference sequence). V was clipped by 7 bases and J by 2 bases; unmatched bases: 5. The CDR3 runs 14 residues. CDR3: CASKDRGLNTEAFF. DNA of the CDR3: TGTGCCAGCAAGGACAGGGGCTTAAACACTGAAGCTTTCTTT.

In DNA form, the CDR3 reads TGCAGTGCTAGGGGGACTTTGGGACAGCAGTACTACGAGCAGTACTTC. Amino acid sequence: CSARGTLGQQYYEQYF. This chain connects TRBV20-1 to TRBJ2-7, with D perhaps matching TRBD1 (7 bases). Germline CDR1 is DFQATT and CDR2 is SNEGSKA (reference sequence). V shed 3 bases and J shed 3 bases, with 21 bases lying between them. This CDR3 contains 16 residues.